This T cell receptor beta chain was profiled in a study of OX40 agonist ivuxolimab in advanced cancers. Germline V CDR1 and CDR2: MDHEN, SYDVKM. With 5 bases clipped from V and 6 bases from J, the junction kept 12 bases outside the gene matches. This CDR3 region has 16 residues. The sample holds a few counts of this clone. Profiling relied on immunoSEQ multiplex PCR, and the TCRdb table lists in-frame clones only, not all of them. There are roughly 75,000 clones in the sample; about nine tenths occur only once, and less than 8% lies in the top ten. V is TRBV28 and J is TRBJ1-5, with 8 bases fitting TRBD1. This clonotype originated in an adult with an advanced solid tumor such as melanoma, head and neck, liver or kidney cancer. This material consisted of CD4+ or CD8+ T cells sorted from blood, taken in a trial of the OX40 agonist ivuxolimab. CDR3 sequence reads: CASSTGGQGRGQPQHF. The CDR3 DNA sequence: TGTGCCAGCAGTACCGGTGGACAGGGCCGGGGTCAGCCCCAGCATTTT.